The 27 T cell receptor beta chains in this list originate from one sample, sequenced in a study of long-term antiretroviral therapy in people with HIV. Investigators performed immunoSEQ version v3.0 at survey level. The data were produced by immunoSEQ multiplex PCR, yet TCRdb's version contains in-frame clones alone and is incomplete. The table lists approximately 17,000 clones, roughly 75% of them singletons. Sequenced here: unsorted PBMCs, sampled 1.5 years before starting antiretroviral therapy. The receptors shown here come from a woman aged 45-65 years with HIV.

The chain couples TRBV6-1 to TRBJ1-3; 10 bases align to TRBD1. CDR3 size: 15 residues. After removal of 7 bases from V and 3 bases from J, the junction contained 6 bases not matched to a gene. The germline CDR1 and CDR2 sequences are MNHNS and SASEGT. The CDR3 sequence: CASTGQGVFGNTIYF. CDR3 nucleotide sequence: TGTGCCAGCACCGGACAGGGGGTTTTTGGAAACACCATATATTTT.

This clone was counted a few times. CDR3 protein: CASSKGMGLAGYEQYF. As DNA, the CDR3 is TGCGCCAGCAGCAAGGGGATGGGACTAGCGGGATACGAGCAGTACTTC. The V call is TRBV10-1, the J call TRBJ2-7; 13 bases are a match to TRBD2. Germline V gives CDR1 WNHNN, CDR2 SYGVQD (reference sequence). This CDR3 is built from 16 residues. Unmatched junction bases numbered 9, after V lost 6 bases and J lost 4 bases.

The rearrangement joins TRBV7-2 to TRBJ1-4, with D uncertain. CDR3 length: 15 residues. V lost 5 bases and J lost 8, with 18 bases in between. Per the germline V gene, CDR1 is SGHTA and CDR2 is FQGNSA. CDR3 loop: CASSANSQSREKLFF. CDR3 sequence (DNA): TGTGCCAGCAGCGCAAATAGCCAGTCGAGAGAAAAACTGTTTTTT.

The chain carries TRBV30 and TRBJ1-4; 7 nucleotides match TRBD1. J was trimmed by 6 bases and V by 0 bases; bases with no gene match: 7. The CDR3 is 15 amino acids. Germline V CDR1 and CDR2: GTSNPN, SVGIG (reference sequence). CDR3 loop: CAWSVRGQGHEKLFF. The CDR3 DNA reads as TGTGCCTGGAGTGTAAGGGGGCAGGGCCATGAAAAACTGTTTTTT.

This clone qualifies as medium-sized. V usage is TRBV28 and J usage is TRBJ2-7; no definite D call. Trimming pared 3 bases from V and 4 bases from J, leaving 7 bases between. Germline assignment: CDR1 MDHEN and CDR2 SYDVKM. CDR3 length: 12 residues. The CDR3 sequence is CASSFVGYEQYF. The DNA of the CDR3 is TGTGCCAGCAGTTTCGTGGGGTACGAGCAGTACTTC.

This chain connects TRBV12-5 to TRBJ1-2, with D perhaps matching TRBD1 (5 bases). This CDR3 is built from 15 residues. The V gene lost 0 bases and the J gene lost 8 bases, with 16 bases spanning the gap. Germline CDR1 LGHNT, CDR2 FRNRAP. The chain's CDR3 is CASGLVIGQGEGYTF. The CDR3 coding sequence is TGTGCTAGTGGTTTGGTAATCGGGCAGGGAGAGGGCTACACCTTC. The complete variable domain, with remaining parts taken from reference TRBV12-5 and TRBJ1-2, reads DARVTQTPRHKVTEMGQEVTMRCQPILGHNTVFWYRQTMMQGLELLAYFRNRAPLDDSGMPKDRFSAEMPDATLATLKIQPSEPRDSAVYFCASGLVIGQGEGYTFGSGTRLTVV.

The rearrangement links TRBV7-9 to TRBJ2-2; TRBD2 matches 13 bases. This CDR3 comprises 16 residues. With 8 bases clipped from V and 8 bases from J, the junction kept 11 bases outside the gene matches. The germline V gene has CDR1 SEHNR and CDR2 FQNEAQ (reference sequence). CDR3 in DNA: TGTGCCAGCGGACGCGTGACTAGCGGGGGGCCGGGGGAGCTGTTTTTT. This encodes CASGRVTSGGPGELFF.

This chain connects TRBV7-2 to TRBJ2-5; 7 bases map to TRBD1. The ends lost 5 bases at V and 2 bases at J; junction bases unmatched: 5. This CDR3 comprises 14 residues. The germline gives CDR1 SGHTA, CDR2 FQGNSA. The CDR3 coding sequence is TGTGCCAGCAGCCGGGGACAGCTTCAAGAGACCCAGTACTTC. This gives the protein CASSRGQLQETQYF.

The genes are TRBV11-2 and TRBJ2-7, with 12 positions matching TRBD2. The CDR3 length is 15 residues. In germline, CDR1 is SGHAT, CDR2 FQNNGV. V shed 5 bases, J shed 3 bases, and the junction held 5 bases outside the gene matches. Here the CDR3 DNA reads TGTGCCAGCAGCACTAGGACTAGCGGGATCTACGAGCAGTACTTC. Its translation is CASSTRTSGIYEQYF.

This chain links TRBV5-4 with TRBJ2-1; TRBD1 agrees at 8 bases. Germline-derived CDR1 and CDR2 are SGHNT and YYREEE (reference sequence). The CDR3 length is 13 residues. Germline trimming cut 4 bases from V and 9 bases from J; bases unmatched to any gene: 6. The CDR3 protein is CASSQTGVGEQFF. The DNA for the CDR3 is TGTGCCAGCAGCCAGACAGGGGTGGGTGAGCAGTTCTTC.

V and J are TRBV2 and TRBJ2-2; TRBD1 aligns across 7 bases. This CDR3 region has 14 residues. Trimming at V came to 6 bases and at J to 2 bases, leaving 3 bases not matched to a gene. Germline V gene sequence: CDR1 SNHLY, CDR2 FYNNEI. CDR3 region: CASRRDRNTGELFF. The CDR3 DNA sequence: TGTGCCAGCAGACGGGACAGAAACACCGGGGAGCTGTTTTTT. The variable domain in full, completed from reference TRBV2 and TRBJ2-2, reads EPEVTQTPSHQVTQMGQEVILRCVPISNHLYFYWYRQILGQKVEFLVSFYNNEISEKSEIFDDQFSVERPDGSNFTLKIRSTKLEDSAMYFCASRRDRNTGELFFGEGSRLTVL.

The rearrangement links TRBV10-3 to TRBJ2-1; 11 bases align to TRBD2. CDR1 and CDR2 (germline): ENHRY, SYGVKD. Trimming cost V 7 bases and J 1 base; bases outside gene matches: 6. This CDR3 is 16 amino acids long. The CDR3 spells CAIMPASGGSYNEQFF. For the CDR3, the DNA is TGTGCCATCATGCCGGCTAGCGGGGGGTCCTACAATGAGCAGTTCTTC.

The chain has TRBV4-1 and TRBJ2-7; 7 positions match TRBD1. V lost 0 bases to trimming and J lost 5 bases; unmatched junction nucleotides: 4. From germline, CDR1 is MGHRA and CDR2 YSYEKL. The CDR3 sequence is 14 residues long. CDR3 sequence reads: CASSQEGGRDEQYV. The CDR3 DNA reads TGCGCCAGCAGCCAAGAAGGGGGCAGGGACGAGCAGTACGTC.

This chain links TRBV7-2 with TRBJ2-3, with 7 bases matching TRBD2. V lost 5 bases to trimming and J lost 2 bases; unmatched junction nucleotides: 7. The CDR3 runs to 15 residues. The germline V gene encodes CDR1 SGHTA and CDR2 FQGNSA. CDR3 protein: CASSAGTTYTDTQYF. The CDR3 coding sequence is TGTGCCAGCAGCGCCGGGACTACCTACACAGATACGCAGTATTTT.

To note about this clone: Within the sample, other DNA sequences also encode this same CDR3. The CDR3 DNA reads as TGTGCCATCAACGGACAGGGACCTTACAATGAGCAGTTCTTC. Amino acids: CAINGQGPYNEQFF. V gene TRBV10-3 combines with J gene TRBJ2-1, with 8 nucleotides matching TRBD1. The germline V gene encodes CDR1 ENHRY and CDR2 SYGVKD. V was clipped by 7 bases and J by 4 bases; unmatched bases: 6. This CDR3 has 14 amino acids.

The rearrangement links TRBV30 to TRBJ1-2, with TRBD1 as a possible D gene (6 bases). The CDR3 runs 14 residues. Trimming removed 8 bases at V and 4 bases at J, with 20 bases between. Germline CDR1 GTSNPN, CDR2 SVGIG (reference sequence). CDR3 in amino acids: CATQGQRRTYGYTF. CDR3 coding DNA: TGTGCCACCCAAGGACAGAGACGGACCTATGGCTACACCTTC.

V usage is TRBV18 and J usage is TRBJ1-1; tentative D call: TRBD1 (5 bases). The germline gives CDR1 KGHSH, CDR2 LQKENI. This CDR3 spans 18 amino acids. The V end lost 3 bases, the J end lost 1 base, and 21 bases lay between the germline ends. The CDR3 nucleotides are TGTGCCAGCTCACCGGGGGACCTTGGAACAGTCCCGAACACTGAAGCTTTCTTT. This translates into CASSPGDLGTVPNTEAFF.

This clone was seen a few times. This chain joins TRBV19 and TRBJ1-2; D might be TRBD1 (5 bases). There are 13 residues in the CDR3. V was cut by 7 bases and J by 10 bases, with 19 bases left in between. Germline V gene data show CDR1 as LNHDA and CDR2 as SQIVND (reference sequence). CDR3 protein: CASISGQGTDYTF. The CDR3 bases are TGTGCCAGTATTTCCGGTCAGGGTACCGACTACACCTTC.

This sequence joins TRBV5-1 and TRBJ1-6; D unresolved. The V gene lost 4 bases and the J gene lost 2 bases, with 13 bases spanning the gap. Germline CDR1 SGHRS, CDR2 YFSETQ. There are 16 residues in the CDR3. Written as DNA, the CDR3 is TGCGCCAGCAGCCTCACAACAGCGGCCTATAATTCACCCCTCCACTTT. Translating it yields CASSLTTAAYNSPLHF.

The chain combines TRBV6-5 with TRBJ1-2, with D hard to call. Germline V gene data show CDR1 as MNHEY and CDR2 as SVGAGI. V lost 5 bases and J 1 base, leaving 8 bases between the germline ends. CDR3 size: 13 residues. The CDR3: CASSESFNYGYTF. The CDR3 nucleotides are TGTGCCAGCAGTGAGAGTTTTAACTATGGCTACACCTTC.

This clone has just one count. CDR3: CASSEWSSGNTIYF. Written as DNA, the CDR3 is TGTGCCAGCAGTGAGTGGTCCTCTGGAAACACCATATATTTT. V usage is TRBV6-1 and J usage is TRBJ1-3; D gene ambiguous. CDR1 and CDR2 (germline): MNHNS, SASEGT. This CDR3 is built from 14 residues. Trimming removed 3 bases at V and 0 bases at J, with 6 bases between.

The chain is built from TRBV7-9 and TRBJ2-1; 12 nucleotides agree with TRBD1. The CDR3 contains 15 residues. CDR1 and CDR2 from the germline V gene are SEHNR and FQNEAQ (reference sequence). V lost 5 bases to trimming and J lost 7 bases; unmatched junction nucleotides: 6. The CDR3 is CASSPGTGGGNEQFF. CDR3 DNA sequence: TGTGCCAGCAGCCCGGGGACAGGGGGCGGGAATGAGCAGTTCTTC.

The chain has TRBV19 and TRBJ1-1; D is undetermined. The CDR3 extends over 13 amino acids. V shed 8 bases and J shed 1 base, with 11 bases lying between them. Germline V gene data show CDR1 as LNHDA and CDR2 as SQIVND (reference sequence). CDR3: CASEPRENTEAFF. The CDR3 DNA reads TGTGCCAGTGAGCCCAGAGAGAACACTGAAGCTTTCTTT.

V gene TRBV11-1 combines with J gene TRBJ2-5, with D perhaps being TRBD1 or TRBD2 (5 bases each). Trimming shortened V by 5 bases and J by 0 bases, and 16 bases separated the two germline ends. CDR3 length equals 16 residues. Germline V gives CDR1 SGHAT, CDR2 FQDESV (reference sequence). This CDR3 is CASSRRTQLYQETQYF. CDR3 DNA: TGTGCCAGCAGCCGGAGGACACAGCTGTACCAAGAGACCCAGTACTTC.

As concerns this clone: Compared with germline, one end of the junction differs, possibly owing to a read error. The chain is built from TRBV5-5 and TRBJ2-2; TRBD1 agrees at 9 bases. Per the germline V gene, CDR1 is SGHKS and CDR2 is YYEKEE (reference sequence). The CDR3 covers 15 residues. The CDR3 is CASTLTGGFAGELFF. The CDR3, as DNA: TGTGCCAGCACCTTGACAGGGGGATTCGCCGGGGAGCTGTTTTTT.

The V call is TRBV5-1, the J call TRBJ1-5, with 8 bases that match TRBD1. Looked up from germline, CDR1 is SGHRS and CDR2 is YFSETQ. The CDR3 has 15 amino acids. After removal of 0 bases from V and 3 bases from J, the junction contained 2 bases not matched to a gene. The CDR3 region has the DNA TGCGCCAGCAGCTTGGCGGGACAGGCCAATCAGCCCCAGCATTTT. As protein: CASSLAGQANQPQHF.

This chain links TRBV6-5 with TRBJ1-1; D is possibly TRBD1 (5 bases). Germline V CDR1 and CDR2: MNHEY, SVGAGI. Trimming shortened V by 2 bases and J by 6 bases, and 16 bases separated the two germline ends. This CDR3 has 15 residues. CDR3 region: CASSYNPQGSPEAFF. The CDR3 nucleotides are TGTGCCAGCAGTTACAATCCTCAGGGTTCTCCTGAAGCTTTCTTT.